This TCR beta chain was captured in a study of CD8 T cells in ankylosing spondylitis. Study-wide results and caveats: Blood from ankylosing spondylitis patients appeared to carry a characteristic roughly eight-variant TCR beta motif. Enrichment of disease-linked clones was reportedly significant in matched ankylosing spondylitis synovial fluid. Certain motif variants had earlier been reported in reactive arthritis synovial fluid and blood.

Germline V gene sequence: CDR1 SGHTA, CDR2 FQGNSA. The CDR3 is 15 amino acids. Trimming removed 1 base at V and 7 bases at J, with 17 bases between. Quantitative 5'-RACE was performed with molecular barcodes, and it yielded the TCR beta libraries. TCRdb re-analysed the 5' RACE reads in MiXCR, keeping a single row per CDR3 protein. Of about 300,000 distinct CDR3 sequences listed, around 21% are singletons. To note about this clonotype: The antigen remains undetermined.

The chain combines TRBV7-2 with TRBJ2-7; a possible D gene is TRBD2 (5 bases). The TCR sequence derives from a female donor with ankylosing spondylitis or in good health (not recorded which). The sample consisted of blood, either unsorted or a sorted T cell fraction (not recorded which). The CDR3 region is CASSLVGGSRTEQYF. As DNA, the CDR3 is TGTGCCAGCAGCTTAGTCGGCGGGTCAAGAACGGAGCAGTACTTC.